This is a list of T cell receptor beta chains from one sample in a study of shared clonotypes between healthy human individuals. The table came from immunoSEQ multiplex PCR; TCRdb's copy has only in-frame clones and leaves some out. The sample yields 2,500,000 or so clones, less than 95% seen once. Sequencing was performed on naive CD4+ T cells from PBMCs. The receptors come from a man aged 18 to 29 in good health. Some clones in this sample may be carry-over from other donors' samples. CDR3s include the opening cysteine and the closing phenylalanine or tryptophan. A D gene is named only where the DNA matches it firmly. Rows give clone size only sometimes, using once, few, many, or a class for an expanded clone.

V	size	J	D	length	CDR3	DNA
TRBV18	.	TRBJ1-3	TRBD1	20	CASSRAPGTDHLLTGNTIYF	TGTGCCAGCTCACGGGCTCCCGGGACAGACCATCTCTTAACTGGAAACACCATATATTTT
TRBV4-2	.	TRBJ2-1	.	17	CASSQVGLANSYNEQFF	TGTGCCAGCAGCCAAGTTGGCCTAGCGAACTCCTACAATGAGCAGTTCTTC
TRBV28	.	TRBJ2-2	TRBD2	19	CASSVGTSGRYLPTGELFF	TGTGCCAGCAGCGTCGGGACTAGCGGGAGATATCTCCCCACCGGGGAGCTGTTTTTT
TRBV4-1	.	TRBJ1-2	TRBD1	18	CASSQHTTSQGAGYGYTF	TGCGCCAGCAGCCAACACACGACCTCGCAGGGGGCAGGCTATGGCTACACCTTC
TRBV10-3	.	TRBJ2-2	TRBD1	15	CASNRGPPNTGELFF	TGTGCCTCCAACAGGGGGCCGCCGAACACCGGGGAGCTGTTTTTT
TRBV7-9	few	TRBJ2-1	.	15	CASSLEVGSYNEQFF	TGTGCCAGCAGCTTAGAGGTGGGGAGTTACAATGAGCAGTTCTTC
TRBV14	.	TRBJ1-4	.	13	CASSRQVREKLFF	TGTGCCAGCAGCCGCCAGGTTCGGGAAAAACTGTTTTTT
TRBV27	.	TRBJ1-1	TRBD1	15	CASSPRQGQNTEAFF	TGTGCCAGCAGTCCGAGACAGGGACAGAACACTGAAGCTTTCTTT
TRBV4-3	once	TRBJ2-5	.	18	CASSQGITGSALQETQYF	TGCGCCAGCAGCCAAGGGATCACCGGGAGCGCTCTCCAAGAGACCCAGTACTTC
TRBV5-6	.	TRBJ1-5	.	13	CASSPGAGQPQHF	TGTGCCAGCAGCCCCGGAGCTGGTCAGCCCCAGCATTTT
TRBV6-1	.	TRBJ1-2	TRBD1	17	CASSERGLSPHYQGYTF	TGTGCCAGCAGTGAGAGGGGGCTAAGTCCCCATTACCAGGGCTACACCTTC
TRBV4-1	.	TRBJ1-1	.	13	CASSQGARAEAFF	TGCGCCAGCAGCCAAGGGGCCCGGGCTGAAGCTTTCTTT
TRBV5-1	.	TRBJ2-5	.	12	CASSFDKETQYF	TGCGCCAGCAGCTTTGATAAAGAGACCCAGTACTTC
TRBV6-5	.	TRBJ2-7	.	14	CASKGLRASYEQYF	TGTGCCAGCAAAGGTCTCAGGGCCTCCTACGAGCAGTACTTC
TRBV28	.	TRBJ2-7	TRBD2	13	CASRGTKPYEQYF	TGTGCCAGCAGAGGGACTAAACCCTACGAGCAGTACTTC
TRBV4-3	.	TRBJ2-3	.	14	CASSQGVGEDTQYF	TGCGCCAGCAGCCAAGGGGTCGGTGAAGATACGCAGTATTTT
TRBV7-2	.	TRBJ2-5	.	14	CASSLPGETETQYF	TGTGCCAGCAGCTTACCGGGGGAGACGGAGACCCAGTACTTC
TRBV5-6	.	TRBJ2-3	.	15	CASSFGAGNTDTQYF	TGTGCCAGCAGCTTCGGTGCAGGGAACACAGATACGCAGTATTTT
TRBV9	.	TRBJ2-7	TRBD1	14	CASSPRDRPGEQYF	TGTGCCAGCAGCCCTCGGGACAGGCCTGGTGAGCAGTACTTC
TRBV11-3	.	TRBJ2-3	.	17	CASNLKPPSPPTDTQYF	TGTGCCAGCAACCTGAAGCCTCCTTCCCCCCCCACAGATACGCAGTATTTT
TRBV10-1	.	TRBJ2-1	.	10	CAREPAEQFF	TGCGCCAGGGAGCCCGCTGAGCAGTTCTTC
TRBV28	.	TRBJ1-6	TRBD1	15	CASRIRQGVNSPLHF	TGTGCCAGCAGAATCCGACAGGGGGTGAATTCACCCCTCCACTTT
TRBV5-1	once	TRBJ2-5	.	15	CASSRIPLNQETQYF	TGCGCCAGCAGCCGAATTCCGCTTAACCAAGAGACCCAGTACTTC
TRBV2	few	TRBJ2-5	.	10	CASMEETQYF	TGTGCCAGCATGGAAGAGACCCAGTACTTC
TRBV27	.	TRBJ1-1	TRBD1	14	CASNEGGVNTEAFF	TGTGCCAGCAACGAAGGGGGCGTGAACACTGAAGCTTTCTTT
TRBV29-1	.	TRBJ2-1	TRBD1	13	CSVGQGHYNEQFF	TGCAGCGTTGGACAGGGGCACTACAATGAGCAGTTCTTC
TRBV10-3	.	TRBJ2-7	TRBD1	16	CAISPYPGTGSGEQYF	TGTGCCATCAGTCCCTACCCCGGGACAGGGTCAGGCGAGCAGTACTTC
TRBV6-1	once	TRBJ2-3	TRBD1	15	CASWRPGQLSDTQYF	TGTGCCAGCTGGAGACCGGGACAGCTATCAGATACGCAGTATTTT
TRBV28	once	TRBJ2-7	TRBD1	15	CASTPLDRGPYEQYF	TGTGCCAGCACCCCGTTGGACAGGGGGCCGTACGAGCAGTACTTC
TRBV15	once	TRBJ2-7	TRBD2	15	CATSRDQLAGGEQYF	TGTGCCACCAGCAGAGATCAACTAGCGGGAGGCGAGCAGTACTTC
TRBV11-2	.	TRBJ2-1	TRBD2	19	CASSSRGLAGDTYYNEQFF	TGTGCCAGCAGCTCTAGGGGACTAGCGGGAGATACCTACTACAATGAGCAGTTCTTC
TRBV7-2	.	TRBJ2-7	TRBD2	16	CASSLSRTSGSYEQYF	TGTGCCAGCAGCCTCTCTAGGACTAGCGGGAGCTACGAGCAGTACTTC
TRBV6-1	once	TRBJ2-7	TRBD1	13	CASSENRGPEQYF	TGTGCCAGCAGTGAGAACAGGGGACCCGAGCAGTACTTC
TRBV2	.	TRBJ2-7	.	13	CASSFRVPYEQYF	TGTGCCAGCAGCTTCCGGGTCCCCTACGAGCAGTACTTC
TRBV5-1	.	TRBJ2-7	.	12	CASSLNTGEQYF	TGCGCCAGCAGCTTGAATACGGGCGAGCAGTACTTC
TRBV6-1	.	TRBJ2-6	.	14	CATPRVSGANVLTF	TGTGCCACACCCCGGGTATCTGGGGCCAACGTCCTGACTTTC
TRBV6-6	.	TRBJ2-7	TRBD1	14	CASSYRDRGYEQYF	TGTGCCAGCAGTTACCGGGACAGGGGGTACGAGCAGTACTTC
TRBV9	.	TRBJ1-1	.	14	CASSSQSRNTEAFF	TGTGCCAGCAGTTCCCAGTCTAGAAACACTGAAGCTTTCTTT
TRBV6-5	.	TRBJ1-6	.	13	CASTRDGNSPLHF	TGTGCCAGCACCAGGGACGGGAATTCACCCCTCCACTTT
TRBV7-9	.	TRBJ1-2	TRBD1	17	CASSLAGMSGTGDGYTF	TGTGCCAGCAGCTTAGCAGGTATGTCGGGGACAGGGGATGGCTACACCTTC
TRBV7-2	.	TRBJ1-1	TRBD1	15	CASSGYRGGNTEAFF	TGTGCCAGCAGCGGATACAGGGGGGGGAACACTGAAGCTTTCTTT
TRBV11-3	.	TRBJ2-1	.	13	CASSLDPVNEQFF	TGTGCCAGCAGCTTAGATCCTGTGAATGAGCAGTTCTTC
TRBV28	.	TRBJ1-4	.	14	CASSLPPLNEKLFF	TGTGCCAGCAGTTTGCCGCCCCTTAATGAAAAACTGTTTTTT
TRBV6-6	.	TRBJ1-5	.	15	CASRVGGYSNQPQHF	TGTGCCAGCCGAGTAGGAGGTTATAGCAATCAGCCCCAGCATTTT
TRBV6-5	.	TRBJ1-5	.	14	CASSLTGIGQPQHF	TGTGCCAGCAGTCTGACTGGCATTGGTCAGCCCCAGCATTTT
TRBV19	.	TRBJ1-2	.	12	CASTKNGPGYTF	TGTGCCAGTACCAAAAATGGGCCCGGCTACACCTTC